The present TCR beta chain was sequenced within a study of breast tumors, draining lymph nodes, adjacent tissues. Study-level findings and limits: Compared with lymph nodes, tumors were less diverse; compared with nontumor tissue, more. Tumor and nontumor repertoires were significantly more similar in luminal-like than in basal-like breast cancer.

Samples came from axillary lymph nodes draining the breast cancer. CDR3 length: 18 residues. Germline CDR1 is SNHLY and CDR2 is FYNNEI. The V and J ends lost 4 bases and 3 bases, in that order; junction bases with no gene match: 9. TCRdb reprocessed the multiplex PCR reads via MiXCR and lists one record per CDR3 protein. The sample carries about 180,000 distinct CDR3 sequences, approximately 30% recorded once. This clonotype was seen many times. Its matching antigen is unknown. The sequenced material came from axillary lymph node tissue. The chain has TRBV2 and TRBJ2-7; 16 positions match TRBD2. This sequence originates from a female donor with breast cancer. Some clones in this sample may be carry-over from other donors' samples. Here the CDR3 reads CASSGPTGLAGGVYEQYF. In nucleotides, the CDR3 is TGTGCCAGCAGTGGTCCTACGGGACTAGCGGGAGGGGTCTACGAGCAGTACTTC.